This entry features one TCR beta chain sequence. The data originate from a study of blood T cell repertoires in COVID-19. Study in general: Acute-phase and convalescent COVID-19 samples originated in the United States, Italy and Spain.

The germline V gene has CDR1 SGDLS and CDR2 YYNGEE. After removal of 3 bases from V and 6 bases from J, the junction contained 11 bases not matched to a gene. This CDR3 is 16 amino acids long. Original processing methods: How many nucleated cells were present was estimated from reference gene primer amplification. The protocol was immunoSEQ multiplex PCR, while the TCRdb copy is restricted to in-frame clones and leaves out a portion. That table supplies the V and J calls and clone size; D and trimming were determined from the DNA. The sample lists 250,000 to 300,000 clones, about nine tenths occurring once. Adults between about 18 and 89 years of age took part from 20 to 25 US areas. Cohort 3 recovered donors had two negative PCRs, clearance, or symptom resolution.

This chain uses TRBV9 with TRBJ2-1; 8 bases align to TRBD1. The source of this sequence is a man younger than 35 who had recovered from COVID-19. Sequenced input: PBMCs or T cells enriched from blood (not recorded which). The CDR3 nucleotides are TGTGCCAGCAGCGACCGCGACAGGGGATCGTTCAATGAGCAGTTCTTC. As protein: CASSDRDRGSFNEQFF.